The 23 T cell receptor beta chains in this list originate from one sample, sequenced in a study of long-term antiretroviral therapy in people with HIV. Sequencing relied on immunoSEQ assay v3.0, run at survey level. The repertoire was sequenced with immunoSEQ multiplex PCR; TCRdb's copy has only in-frame clones and lacks some. The sample has tens of thousands of clones, over 75% seen once. This specimen consisted of unsorted PBMCs, obtained 1.5 years after starting antiretroviral therapy. The source is a man between 18 and 29 years old with HIV.

The rearrangement uses TRBV20-1 and TRBJ2-3; no clear D. Germline V CDR1 and CDR2: DFQATT, SNEGSKA (reference sequence). Trimming took 3 bases from V and 4 from J, leaving 5 bases between them. The CDR3 has 11 residues. CDR3 residues: CSASAADTQYF. In DNA form, the CDR3 reads TGCAGTGCTAGTGCGGCAGATACGCAGTATTTT.

The rearrangement uses TRBV7-9 and TRBJ1-1; possibly TRBD1 for D (6 bases). The CDR3 has 13 residues. The ends were cut back, 4 bases at V and 5 bases at J, with 11 bases in the middle. The germline V gene encodes CDR1 SEHNR and CDR2 FQNEAQ (reference sequence). The CDR3 sequence is CASSSRGGTEAFF. CDR3 DNA sequence: TGTGCCAGCAGCTCCAGGGGTGGGACTGAAGCTTTCTTT.

V and J are TRBV30 and TRBJ1-2; D may be TRBD1 (5 bases). This CDR3 is 13 amino acids long. V dropped 0 bases and J dropped 3 bases, with 8 bases sitting between them. The V gene's germline CDR1 is GTSNPN and CDR2 SVGIG (reference sequence). The CDR3 protein is CAWSVQADYGYTF. In DNA, the CDR3 is TGTGCCTGGAGTGTACAGGCAGACTATGGCTACACCTTC.

The rearrangement uses TRBV11-2 and TRBJ2-3; D perhaps matches TRBD2 (7 bases). The V end was cut by 4 bases, the J end by 0 bases, with 14 bases between. CDR1 and CDR2 (germline): SGHAT, FQNNGV. This CDR3 is 16 amino acids long. The CDR3 loop is CASSSQGRVSTDTQYF. The CDR3 bases are TGTGCCAGCAGCTCTCAGGGGAGGGTGAGCACAGATACGCAGTATTTT.

V usage is TRBV7-2 and J usage is TRBJ1-2, with 9 positions matching TRBD1. The trim removed 3 bases at V and 4 bases at J, leaving 0 bases unmatched. This CDR3 is built from 13 residues. The germline V gene encodes CDR1 SGHTA and CDR2 FQGNSA. The CDR3 protein is CASSLTGGYGYTF. CDR3 in DNA: TGTGCCAGCAGCTTGACAGGGGGCTATGGCTACACCTTC.

The chain links TRBV13 to TRBJ2-7; D is possibly TRBD2 (6 bases). The CDR3 loop spans 15 amino acids. Germline CDR1 PRHDT, CDR2 FYEKMQ (reference sequence). The ends were cut back, 0 bases at V and 4 bases at J, with 13 bases in the middle. As DNA, the CDR3 is TGTGCCAGCAGCTTAGGCGGGCTAGCGCTTTACGAGCAGTACTTC. This gives the protein CASSLGGLALYEQYF.

About this clone: This sample also contains other DNA sequences that code for the same CDR3. The V and J genes are TRBV18 and TRBJ1-1; D ambiguous. Per germline, CDR1 KGHSH and CDR2 LQKENI. V was pared by 3 bases and J by 1 base, with 6 bases between. The CDR3 consists of 13 residues. The CDR3 protein is CASSPKGNTEAFF. The CDR3 DNA reads TGTGCCAGCTCACCGAAGGGGAACACTGAAGCTTTCTTT.

By its share, this clone is medium-sized. This chain connects TRBV19 to TRBJ2-7, with 8 bases that match TRBD1. The CDR3 is made up of 13 amino acids. Trimming cost V 9 bases and J 1 base; bases outside gene matches: 5. The germline V gene encodes CDR1 LNHDA and CDR2 SQIVND (reference sequence). The CDR3 DNA reads TGTGCCAGCCGGCAGGGGGCTTCCTACGAGCAGTACTTC. Translation gives CASRQGASYEQYF.

CDR3 coding DNA: TGTGCCAGCATCGGCGACAGGGGGAGCACTGAAGCTTTCTTT. This sequence encodes CASIGDRGSTEAFF. This chain links TRBV2 with TRBJ1-1; 9 bases match TRBD1. J was trimmed by 4 bases and V by 7 bases; bases with no gene match: 7. Germline values: CDR1 SNHLY, CDR2 FYNNEI. The CDR3 extends over 14 amino acids.

The V and J genes are TRBV27 and TRBJ2-5; TRBD2 matches 7 bases. The junction had 7 bases not matched to a gene; V was cut back by 8 bases and J by 4 bases. Germline V gene sequence: CDR1 MNHEY, CDR2 SMNVEV (reference sequence). The CDR3 runs to 13 residues. The CDR3 loop reads CASGRWGGETQYF. For the CDR3, the DNA is TGTGCCAGCGGCCGCTGGGGGGGAGAGACCCAGTACTTC.

The chain is built from TRBV30 and TRBJ1-3; D unresolved. The germline gives CDR1 GTSNPN, CDR2 SVGIG (reference sequence). The CDR3 covers 20 residues. Between the trimmed V and J ends, which lost 1 base and 0 bases, there was a span of 25 bases. The CDR3 here is CAWSATWTLERRSSGNTIYF. CDR3 sequence (DNA): TGTGCCTGGAGTGCAACTTGGACCTTAGAGAGAAGGAGCTCTGGAAACACCATATATTTT.

The CDR3 region has the DNA TGTGCCTGGACGCCTCAAGGCACTGAAGCTTTCTTT. This codes for CAWTPQGTEAFF. V usage is TRBV30 and J usage is TRBJ1-1; D remains ambiguous. Germline V CDR1 and CDR2: GTSNPN, SVGIG (reference sequence). This CDR3 region has 12 residues. V lost 4 bases and J 4 bases, leaving 10 bases between the germline ends.

This chain joins TRBV28 and TRBJ2-7; TRBD1 is a possible D gene (6 bases). Germline loops: CDR1 MDHEN, CDR2 SYDVKM. The CDR3 has 13 residues. The V end was cut by 5 bases, the J end by 5 bases, with 13 bases between. The CDR3, as DNA: TGTGCCAGCAGTGAATTGCCAGGGGACGAGCAGTACTTC. This codes for CASSELPGDEQYF.

This rearrangement joins TRBV13 to TRBJ2-1; D ambiguous. Germline CDR1 and CDR2: PRHDT and FYEKMQ (reference sequence). This CDR3 is built from 14 residues. The ends were cut back, 4 bases at V and 8 bases at J, with 15 bases in the middle. DNA for the CDR3: TGTGCCAGCAGCTACCGGGTAGTGCCCTATGAGCAGTTCTTC. Amino acids: CASSYRVVPYEQFF.

The V call is TRBV7-9, the J call TRBJ1-1; possible D gene TRBD1, 5 bases. V gave up 5 bases and J gave up 3 bases, with 25 bases separating them. This CDR3 comprises 18 residues. Looked up from germline, CDR1 is SEHNR and CDR2 is FQNEAQ (reference sequence). The CDR3 coding sequence is TGTGCCAGCAGCGATACTCGACTCTTACAGGATAGGGACACTGAAGCTTTCTTT. Protein sequence: CASSDTRLLQDRDTEAFF.

This clone appeared a single time. The rearrangement uses TRBV28 and TRBJ2-1, with 12 bases fitting TRBD2. Trimming took 3 bases from V and 9 from J; bases not matched to a gene: 6. This CDR3 comprises 15 residues. Germline V gives CDR1 MDHEN, CDR2 SYDVKM. This CDR3 reads CASSFLAGGLSEQFF. The CDR3 nucleotides read TGTGCCAGCAGTTTCCTAGCGGGAGGGCTTAGTGAGCAGTTCTTC.

This clone was detected only once. The chain employs TRBV28 and TRBJ1-4, with D hard to call. Per the germline V gene, CDR1 is MDHEN and CDR2 is SYDVKM. With 6 bases removed from V and 10 bases from J, the gap between germline ends came to 12 bases. CDR3 length: 12 amino acids. CDR3 loop: CASSDDRGKLFF. The CDR3 DNA reads TGTGCCAGCAGCGACGACCGGGGAAAACTGTTTTTT.

J is TRBJ2-7 and V is TRBV11-3; 9 positions match TRBD2. Trimming removed 10 bases from V and 0 bases from J; junction bases left unmatched: 16. This CDR3 is built from 17 residues. Germline V gene lookup returns CDR1 SGHNT and CDR2 YENEEA. CDR3 DNA: TGTGCCAACTTCCGCTCCAAGCTAGCGGGGAGCTCCTACGAGCAGTACTTC. The encoded protein is CANFRSKLAGSSYEQYF. Full variable domain (remainder filled in from reference TRBV11-3 and TRBJ2-7): EAGVVQSPRYKIIEKKQPVAFWCNPISGHNTLYWYLQNLGQGPELLIRYENEEAVDDSQLPKDRFSAERLKGVDSTLKIQPAELGDSAVYLCANFRSKLAGSSYEQYFGPGTRLTVT.

A single count supports this clone. V and J are TRBV5-6 and TRBJ1-1, with D hard to call. Trimming removed 1 base from V and 1 base from J, with 11 bases in between. The CDR3 has 15 amino acids. From germline, CDR1 is SGHDT and CDR2 YYEEEE. The CDR3 is CASSLTGFWNTEAFF. The CDR3 DNA reads as TGTGCCAGCAGCTTGACGGGGTTTTGGAACACTGAAGCTTTCTTT.

This clone has more than one count but fewer than ten. The chain links TRBV6-4 to TRBJ2-1, with 12 bases fitting TRBD2. The V and J ends lost 0 bases and 6 bases, in that order; junction bases with no gene match: 0. The CDR3 runs to 15 residues. The V gene's germline CDR1 is MRHNA and CDR2 SNTAGT. CDR3 in DNA: TGTGCCAGCAGTGACTCGACTAGCGGGAGCAATGAGCAGTTCTTC. This codes for CASSDSTSGSNEQFF.

The rearrangement uses TRBV11-3 and TRBJ2-2, with TRBD2 matching 7 bases. Germline V gene sequence: CDR1 SGHNT, CDR2 YENEEA. The CDR3 runs 17 residues. V gave up 1 base and J gave up 0 bases; unmatched junction bases: 5. CDR3: CASSLALGLANTGELFF. CDR3 DNA sequence: TGTGCCAGCAGCTTAGCACTAGGACTAGCGAACACCGGGGAGCTGTTTTTT.

The chain uses TRBV7-9 and TRBJ2-7; 10 nucleotides line up with TRBD1. After removal of 1 base from V and 13 bases from J, the junction contained 7 bases not matched to a gene. The CDR3 covers 13 residues. CDR1 and CDR2 (germline): SEHNR, FQNEAQ (reference sequence). CDR3 sequence (DNA): TGTGCCAGCAGCTTAGTAATGGGACAGGGGTTCTACTTC. Its translation: CASSLVMGQGFYF.

This chain joins TRBV7-2 and TRBJ2-7; D ambiguous. Trimming pared 0 bases from V and 7 bases from J, leaving 4 bases between. The CDR3 has 11 amino acids. Germline CDR1 SGHTA, CDR2 FQGNSA. The DNA of the CDR3 is TGTGCCAGCAGCTTAGCCTGGGAGCAGTACTTC. Its protein product is CASSLAWEQYF.